One and the same sample provided the 24 T cell receptor beta chains below, sequenced in a study of cytomegalovirus exposure and HLA in healthy donors. A multiplex PCR was run with 60 Vbeta primers and 13 Jbeta primers. Clones were sequenced by immunoSEQ multiplex PCR, and TCRdb holds only the in-frame ones, with some missing. The table has about 160,000 clones, 84% seen once. Sequencing was carried out using PBMCs. These receptors originate from a boy between 2 and 15 years old in good health and CMV-seronegative.

J is TRBJ2-7 and V is TRBV7-6; TRBD2 matches 15 bases. The CDR3 covers 15 residues. Germline CDR1 SGHVS, CDR2 FNYEAQ. V shed 4 bases, J shed 4 bases, and the junction held 2 bases outside the gene matches. The CDR3 nucleotides are TGTGCCAGCAGCTCGGGGACTAGCGGGAGGTACGAGCAGTACTTC. It translates to CASSSGTSGRYEQYF.

The chain has TRBV7-9 and TRBJ2-1, with TRBD2 matching 14 bases. The CDR3 is made up of 16 amino acids. CDR1 and CDR2 from the germline V gene are SEHNR and FQNEAQ (reference sequence). The V segment lost 4 bases and the J segment 7 bases; nucleotides outside the gene matches: 6. CDR3: CASSSPGTSGRNEQFF. The CDR3 DNA sequence: TGTGCCAGCAGCTCGCCCGGGACTAGCGGGAGAAATGAGCAGTTCTTC. Filled out from reference TRBV7-9 and TRBJ2-1, the complete variable domain reads DTGVSQNPRHKITKRGQNVTFRCDPISEHNRLYWYRQTLGQGPEFLTYFQNEAQLEKSRLLSDRFSAERPKGSFSTLEIQRTEQGDSAMYLCASSSPGTSGRNEQFFGPGTRLTVL.

This clone appeared once. V gene TRBV6-5 combines with J gene TRBJ2-7; the D gene is possibly TRBD2 (6 bases). Trimming removed 2 bases at V and 2 bases at J, with 13 bases between. In germline, CDR1 is MNHEY, CDR2 SVGAGI. The CDR3 has 15 residues. The CDR3 region is CASSYGRGRTYEQYF. Written as DNA, the CDR3 is TGTGCCAGCAGTTACGGGCGGGGACGGACCTACGAGCAGTACTTC.

V gene TRBV27 combines with J gene TRBJ2-6; D not resolved. V was shortened by 10 bases and J by 0 bases, with 16 bases between the two germline ends. The CDR3 is 16 residues long. The germline V gene encodes CDR1 MNHEY and CDR2 SMNVEV (reference sequence). This chain's CDR3 is CATTILRSSGANVLTF. The DNA of the CDR3 is TGTGCCACCACCATCCTCCGGAGCTCTGGGGCCAACGTCCTGACTTTC.

Only a few counts were recorded for this clone. The chain links TRBV11-2 to TRBJ2-1; 13 bases agree with TRBD2. The V and J ends lost 1 base and 5 bases, in that order; junction bases with no gene match: 2. Germline V CDR1 and CDR2: SGHAT, FQNNGV. The CDR3 length is 16 residues. CDR3 protein: CASSLVGTSGNNEQFF. The DNA of the CDR3 is TGTGCCAGCAGCTTAGTAGGGACTAGCGGGAACAATGAGCAGTTCTTC.

On this clone itself: This sample includes further DNA sequences coding for the same CDR3. The chain joins TRBV18 to TRBJ1-4; D call uncertain. This CDR3 has 14 amino acids. V was clipped by 3 bases and J by 3 bases, with 8 bases between them. Germline CDR1 is KGHSH and CDR2 is LQKENI. The CDR3 protein is CASSPGAPNEKLFF. In DNA, the CDR3 is TGTGCCAGCTCACCCGGTGCTCCTAATGAAAAACTGTTTTTT.

The chain recombines TRBV19 with TRBJ2-5; 7 bases fit TRBD2. V lost 4 bases to trimming and J lost 4 bases; unmatched junction nucleotides: 9. Germline V lookup: CDR1 LNHDA, CDR2 SQIVND (reference sequence). This CDR3 spans 15 amino acids. The CDR3 reads CASSTTGGQGETQYF. CDR3 nucleotides: TGTGCCAGTAGTACCACGGGAGGCCAGGGAGAGACCCAGTACTTC.

This chain connects TRBV5-1 to TRBJ1-1, with a weak D call TRBD1 (6 bases). Germline V gene data show CDR1 as SGHRS and CDR2 as YFSETQ. The CDR3 has 11 amino acids. V lost 6 bases and J 7 bases, leaving 10 bases between the germline ends. The CDR3 reads CASTSGDEAFF. In nucleotides, the CDR3 is TGCGCCAGCACGTCAGGGGATGAAGCTTTCTTT. Filled out from reference TRBV5-1 and TRBJ1-1, the complete variable domain reads KAGVTQTPRYLIKTRGQQVTLSCSPISGHRSVSWYQQTPGQGLQFLFEYFSETQRNKGNFPGRFSGRQFSNSRSEMNVSTLELGDSALYLCASTSGDEAFFGQGTRLTVV.

This chain uses TRBV25-1 with TRBJ2-6; D might be TRBD1 (6 bases). This CDR3 region has 17 residues. CDR1 and CDR2 from the germline V gene are MGHDK and SYGVNS. V lost 1 base to trimming and J lost 1 base, with 11 bases between them. The CDR3 loop is CASSELGRGSGANVLTF. CDR3 bases: TGTGCCAGCAGTGAATTGGGCAGGGGTTCTGGGGCCAACGTCCTGACTTTC.

V is TRBV18 and J is TRBJ2-3; 7 bases match TRBD1. Per germline, CDR1 KGHSH and CDR2 LQKENI. The ends lost 9 bases at V and 0 bases at J; junction bases unmatched: 21. This CDR3 region has 19 residues. The CDR3 DNA sequence: TGTGCCAGTATCGGGACAGACGAATTACTACTCTCTAGCACAGATACGCAGTATTTT. Its protein product is CASIGTDELLLSSTDTQYF.

This chain connects TRBV5-1 to TRBJ1-6; D uncertain. The germline V gene encodes CDR1 SGHRS and CDR2 YFSETQ. Trimming pared 3 bases from V and 5 bases from J, leaving 12 bases between. The CDR3 contains 15 residues. CDR3 region: CASSSTGSNNSPLHF. The DNA of the CDR3 is TGCGCCAGCAGCTCAACCGGGTCGAATAATTCACCCCTCCACTTT.

The CDR3 DNA is TGCAATCCCGGACAGGGCATCGAAGCTTTCTTT. Protein: CNPGQGIEAFF. This chain connects TRBV20-1 to TRBJ1-1, with 8 positions matching TRBD1. From germline, CDR1 is DFQATT and CDR2 SNEGSKA (reference sequence). The CDR3 has 11 residues.

This clone was seen just once. This chain uses TRBV18 with TRBJ2-1; 11 positions agree with TRBD2. Germline loops: CDR1 KGHSH, CDR2 LQKENI. The CDR3 consists of 16 residues. V lost 4 bases to trimming and J lost 0 bases; unmatched junction nucleotides: 2. CDR3 residues: CASSLTSGGSYNEQFF. The CDR3 region has the DNA TGTGCCAGCTCACTAACTAGCGGGGGCTCCTACAATGAGCAGTTCTTC.

This clone was recorded a few times. The gene calls are TRBV19 and TRBJ2-5; 9 bases map to TRBD1. Germline CDR1 is LNHDA and CDR2 is SQIVND (reference sequence). This CDR3 contains 14 residues. The V gene end was trimmed by 5 bases and the J gene end by 5 bases; junction bases not matched to a gene: 6. As DNA, the CDR3 is TGTGCCAGTAGTCTGGGACAGGGTGAGGAGACCCAGTACTTC. It codes for CASSLGQGEETQYF.

The rearrangement uses TRBV27 and TRBJ2-1; the D is unclear. The CDR3 spans 12 residues. Germline CDR1 and CDR2: MNHEY and SMNVEV (reference sequence). V dropped 3 bases and J dropped 8 bases, with 8 bases sitting between them. CDR3: CASSFIVDEQFF. CDR3 DNA: TGTGCCAGCAGTTTCATTGTAGATGAGCAGTTCTTC.

The genes are TRBV5-1 and TRBJ2-1, with D possibly being TRBD1 (5 bases). The length of the CDR3 is 15 residues. In germline, CDR1 is SGHRS, CDR2 YFSETQ. V lost 0 bases, J lost 8 bases, and 15 bases lay in between. CDR3 loop: CASSLDSAGIDEQFF. The CDR3 bases are TGCGCCAGCAGCTTGGATTCAGCAGGGATCGATGAGCAGTTCTTC.

CDR3 loop: CASSYSSGSRDEQFF. In nucleotides, the CDR3 is TGTGCCAGCAGTTACTCTAGCGGGAGTAGGGATGAGCAGTTCTTC. The V call is TRBV6-5, the J call TRBJ2-1, with 9 bases that match TRBD2. This CDR3 comprises 15 residues. Germline CDR1 MNHEY, CDR2 SVGAGI. J was trimmed by 8 bases and V by 0 bases; bases with no gene match: 5.

This chain uses TRBV6-6 with TRBJ1-5, with no clear D. This CDR3 has 14 residues. CDR1 and CDR2 from the germline V gene are MNHNY and SVGAGI (reference sequence). Trimming stripped 5 bases from V and 2 bases from J, with 10 bases between. CDR3 nucleotide sequence: TGTGCCAGCAGTCGAGGGATGGGCAATCAGCCCCAGCATTTT. This encodes CASSRGMGNQPQHF.

The CDR3 is CASSDTQRRIGNEQFF. DNA for the CDR3: TGTGCCAGCAGTGACACACAGCGGAGGATCGGGAATGAGCAGTTCTTC. This chain links TRBV25-1 with TRBJ2-1, with a possible D match to TRBD2 (5 bases). Germline assignment: CDR1 MGHDK and CDR2 SYGVNS. The CDR3 is 16 residues long. The V end lost 3 bases, the J end lost 7 bases, and 19 bases lay between the germline ends.

This clone was recorded a few times. The V and J genes are TRBV5-3 and TRBJ1-1; TRBD1 aligns across 7 bases. TRBV5-3 is given ORF status, its function remaining uncertain. This CDR3 has 14 residues. V gave up 10 bases and J gave up 3 bases; unmatched junction bases: 12. The chain's CDR3 is CAEAGGRLDTEAFF. In DNA form, the CDR3 reads TGTGCCGAAGCAGGGGGGCGATTGGACACTGAAGCTTTCTTT.

The chain uses TRBV4-1 and TRBJ2-2, with D tentatively TRBD2 (5 bases). The germline gives CDR1 MGHRA, CDR2 YSYEKL. Trimming pared 4 bases from V and 7 bases from J, leaving 19 bases between. CDR3 length: 16 amino acids. The CDR3 DNA is TGCGCCAGCAGCCTGAATGGACTGTATATGGGCGGGGAGCTGTTTTTT. This translates into CASSLNGLYMGGELFF.

The chain links TRBV27 to TRBJ2-1, with 8 bases lining up with TRBD1. There are 15 residues in the CDR3. The germline gives CDR1 MNHEY, CDR2 SMNVEV (reference sequence). The V and J ends lost 3 bases and 8 bases, in that order; junction bases with no gene match: 9. CDR3 in DNA: TGTGCCAGCAGTTTCCTTGGACAGGGATCGTATGAGCAGTTCTTC. Protein sequence: CASSFLGQGSYEQFF.

This chain connects TRBV28 to TRBJ2-5; 11 bases map to TRBD1. After removal of 6 bases from V and 4 bases from J, the junction contained 7 bases not matched to a gene. From germline, CDR1 is MDHEN and CDR2 SYDVKM. The CDR3 covers 15 residues. The CDR3 region is CASSTRTGGSETQYF. The DNA for the CDR3 is TGTGCCAGCAGCACGAGGACAGGGGGCTCAGAGACCCAGTACTTC.

The chain uses TRBV6-6 and TRBJ1-3; tentatively, D is TRBD1 (5 bases). V was shortened by 2 bases and J by 8 bases, with 13 bases between the two germline ends. This CDR3 has 14 residues. Germline V gene data show CDR1 as MNHNY and CDR2 as SVGAGI (reference sequence). In DNA form, the CDR3 reads TGTGCCAGCAGTTACATCCAGGACATGTACACCATATATTTT. This encodes CASSYIQDMYTIYF.